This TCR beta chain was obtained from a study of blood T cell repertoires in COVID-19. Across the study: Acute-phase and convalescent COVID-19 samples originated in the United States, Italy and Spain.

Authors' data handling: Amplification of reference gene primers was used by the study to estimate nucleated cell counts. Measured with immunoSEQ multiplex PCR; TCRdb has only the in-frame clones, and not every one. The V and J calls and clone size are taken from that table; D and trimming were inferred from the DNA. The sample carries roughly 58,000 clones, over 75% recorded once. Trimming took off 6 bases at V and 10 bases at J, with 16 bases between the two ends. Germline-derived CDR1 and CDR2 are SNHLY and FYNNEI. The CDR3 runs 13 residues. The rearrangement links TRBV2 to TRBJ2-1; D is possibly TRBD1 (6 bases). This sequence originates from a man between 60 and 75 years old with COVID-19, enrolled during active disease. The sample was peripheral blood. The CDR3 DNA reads TGTGCCAGCAGCCCGGGCTTAAGGGGGGAGCAGTTCTTC. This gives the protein CASSPGLRGEQFF.